The source of this T cell receptor beta chain is a study of CD4 T cells in relation to SARS-CoV-2 and coronaviruses. Overall study context: After nine to eleven days of antigen culture, PBMC TCR beta CDR3s were sequenced. Controls used an HIV-1 Nef peptide pool or no peptide.

Produced via immunoSEQ multiplex PCR; TCRdb's table is partial and in-frame only. The sample has tens of thousands of clones, about 78% seen once. To note about this clone: What it binds is unknown.

CDR3 length equals 13 residues. V lost 5 bases, J lost 4 bases, and 4 bases stayed unmatched. CD4+ T cells from unexposed donors were obtained before the COVID-19 pandemic (2011-2018). After more than eight days of culture, CD4+ T cells were isolated. Study-wide results and limits: Compared with monoreactive clones, crossreactive clones showed significantly weaker SARS-CoV-2 expansion.

The sequenced sample was CD4+ T cells from PBMCs, cultured in vitro. The chain joins TRBV12-3 or TRBV12-4 to TRBJ1-2, with TRBD1 identical over 7 bases. The receptor was isolated from a human donor in good health. CDR3 sequence reads: CASSMGQSYGYTF. As DNA, the CDR3 is TGTGCCAGCAGTATGGGACAGAGCTATGGCTACACCTTC.